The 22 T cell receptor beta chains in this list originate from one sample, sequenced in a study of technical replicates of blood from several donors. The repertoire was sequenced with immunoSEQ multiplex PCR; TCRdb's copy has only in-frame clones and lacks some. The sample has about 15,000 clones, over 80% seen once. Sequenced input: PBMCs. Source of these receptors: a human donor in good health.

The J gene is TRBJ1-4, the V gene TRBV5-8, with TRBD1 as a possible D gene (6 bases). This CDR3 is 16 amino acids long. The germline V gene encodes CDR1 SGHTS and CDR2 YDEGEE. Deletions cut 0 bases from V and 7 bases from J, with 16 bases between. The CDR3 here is CASSLGVQGYGEKLFF. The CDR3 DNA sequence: TGTGCCAGCAGCTTGGGAGTACAGGGTTATGGTGAAAAACTGTTTTTT.

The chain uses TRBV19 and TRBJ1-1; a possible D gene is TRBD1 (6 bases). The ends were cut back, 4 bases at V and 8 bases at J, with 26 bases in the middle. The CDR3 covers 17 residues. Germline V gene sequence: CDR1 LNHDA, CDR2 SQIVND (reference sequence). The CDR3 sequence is CASSTARTGIEVGEAFF. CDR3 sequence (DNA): TGTGCCAGTAGTACCGCCCGCACAGGGATTGAAGTGGGCGAAGCTTTCTTT.

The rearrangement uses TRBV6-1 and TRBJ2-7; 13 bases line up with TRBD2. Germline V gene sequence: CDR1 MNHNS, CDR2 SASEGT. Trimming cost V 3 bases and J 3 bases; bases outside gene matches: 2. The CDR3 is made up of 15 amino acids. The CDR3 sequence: CASSEGLAGFYEQYF. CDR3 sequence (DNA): TGTGCCAGCAGTGAGGGACTAGCGGGGTTCTACGAGCAGTACTTC.

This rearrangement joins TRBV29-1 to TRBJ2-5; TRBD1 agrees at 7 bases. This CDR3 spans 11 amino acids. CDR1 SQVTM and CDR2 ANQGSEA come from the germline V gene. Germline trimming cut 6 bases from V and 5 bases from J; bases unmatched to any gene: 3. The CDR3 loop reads CSVAGGETQYF. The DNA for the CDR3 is TGCAGCGTGGCAGGGGGTGAGACCCAGTACTTC. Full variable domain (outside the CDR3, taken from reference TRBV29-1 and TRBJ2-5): SAVISQKPSRDICQRGTSLTIQCQVDSQVTMMFWYRQQPGQSLTLIATANQGSEATYESGFVIDKFPISRPNLTFSTLTVSNMSPEDSSIYLCSVAGGETQYFGPGTRLLVL.

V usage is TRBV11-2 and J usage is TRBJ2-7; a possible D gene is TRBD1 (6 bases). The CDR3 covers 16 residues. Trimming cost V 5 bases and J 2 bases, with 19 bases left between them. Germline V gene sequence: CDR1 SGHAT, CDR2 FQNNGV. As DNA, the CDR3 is TGTGCCAGCAGCCGGACAGCAAGCGCCTCCCCCTACGAGCAGTACTTC. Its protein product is CASSRTASASPYEQYF.

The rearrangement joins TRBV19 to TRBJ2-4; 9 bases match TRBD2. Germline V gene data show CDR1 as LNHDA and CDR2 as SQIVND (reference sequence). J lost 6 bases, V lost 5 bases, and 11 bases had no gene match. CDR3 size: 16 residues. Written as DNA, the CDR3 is TGTGCCAGTAGTCCCCGGGGTAGCGGGAGTAGAAACATTCAGTACTTC. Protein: CASSPRGSGSRNIQYF.

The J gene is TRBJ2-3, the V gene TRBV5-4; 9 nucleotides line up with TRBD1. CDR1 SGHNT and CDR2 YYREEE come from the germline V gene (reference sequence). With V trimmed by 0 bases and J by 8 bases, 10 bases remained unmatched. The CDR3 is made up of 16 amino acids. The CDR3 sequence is CASSLDFTGTGTTQYF. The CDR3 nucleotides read TGTGCCAGCAGCTTGGACTTTACCGGGACAGGGACTACGCAGTATTTT.

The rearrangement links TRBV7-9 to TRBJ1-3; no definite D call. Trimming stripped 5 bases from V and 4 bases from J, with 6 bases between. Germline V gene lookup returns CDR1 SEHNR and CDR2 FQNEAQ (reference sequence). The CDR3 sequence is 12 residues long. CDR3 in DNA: TGTGCCAGCAGCCCCGGGGGAAACACCATATATTTT. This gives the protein CASSPGGNTIYF.

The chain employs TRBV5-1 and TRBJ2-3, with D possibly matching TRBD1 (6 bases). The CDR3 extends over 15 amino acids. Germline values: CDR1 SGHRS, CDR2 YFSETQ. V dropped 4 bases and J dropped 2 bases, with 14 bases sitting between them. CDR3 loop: CASSSTGFHTDTQYF. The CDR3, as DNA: TGCGCCAGCAGCAGTACAGGGTTCCACACAGATACGCAGTATTTT. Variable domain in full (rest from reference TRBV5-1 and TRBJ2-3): KAGVTQTPRYLIKTRGQQVTLSCSPISGHRSVSWYQQTPGQGLQFLFEYFSETQRNKGNFPGRFSGRQFSNSRSEMNVSTLELGDSALYLCASSSTGFHTDTQYFGPGTRLTVL.

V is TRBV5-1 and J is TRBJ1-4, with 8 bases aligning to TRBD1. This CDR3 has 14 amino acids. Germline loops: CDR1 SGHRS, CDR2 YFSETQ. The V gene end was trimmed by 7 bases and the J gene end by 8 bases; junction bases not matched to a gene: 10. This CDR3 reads CASQIGQGYEKLFF. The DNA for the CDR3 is TGCGCCAGCCAAATCGGACAGGGATACGAAAAACTGTTTTTT.

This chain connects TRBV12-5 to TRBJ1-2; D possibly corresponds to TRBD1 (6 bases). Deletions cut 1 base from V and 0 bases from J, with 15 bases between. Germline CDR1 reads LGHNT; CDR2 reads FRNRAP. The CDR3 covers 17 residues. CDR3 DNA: TGTGCTAGTGGTTTGGAAGTGGGGGGGCTCGCTAACTATGGCTACACCTTC. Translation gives CASGLEVGGLANYGYTF. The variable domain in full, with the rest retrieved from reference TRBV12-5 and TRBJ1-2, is DARVTQTPRHKVTEMGQEVTMRCQPILGHNTVFWYRQTMMQGLELLAYFRNRAPLDDSGMPKDRFSAEMPDATLATLKIQPSEPRDSAVYFCASGLEVGGLANYGYTFGSGTRLTVV.

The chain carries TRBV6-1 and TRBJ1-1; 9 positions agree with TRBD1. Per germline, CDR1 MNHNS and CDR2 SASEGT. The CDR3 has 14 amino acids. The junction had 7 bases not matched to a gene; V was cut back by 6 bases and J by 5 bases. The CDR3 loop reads CASREQGARTEAFF. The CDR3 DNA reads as TGTGCCAGCAGAGAACAGGGGGCGCGAACTGAAGCTTTCTTT.

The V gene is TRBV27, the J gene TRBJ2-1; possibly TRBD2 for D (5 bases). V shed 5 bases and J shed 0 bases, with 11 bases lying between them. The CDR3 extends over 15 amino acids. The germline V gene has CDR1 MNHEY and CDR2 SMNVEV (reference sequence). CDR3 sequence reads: CASSIARSSYNEQFF. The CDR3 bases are TGTGCCAGCAGTATAGCGCGGAGCTCCTACAATGAGCAGTTCTTC.

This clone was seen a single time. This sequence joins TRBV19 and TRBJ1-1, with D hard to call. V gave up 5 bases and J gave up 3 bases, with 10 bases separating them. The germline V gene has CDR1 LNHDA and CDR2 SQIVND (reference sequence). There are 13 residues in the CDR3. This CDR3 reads CASSLGLHTEAFF. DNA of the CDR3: TGTGCCAGTAGTCTAGGACTGCACACTGAAGCTTTCTTT.

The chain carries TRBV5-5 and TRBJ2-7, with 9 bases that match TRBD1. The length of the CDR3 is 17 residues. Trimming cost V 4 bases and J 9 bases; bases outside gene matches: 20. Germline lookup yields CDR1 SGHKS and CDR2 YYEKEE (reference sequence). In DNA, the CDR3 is TGTGCCAGCAGCAATCCTGAGGACCCGGACAGGGGCTTTAGGCAGTACTTC. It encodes CASSNPEDPDRGFRQYF.

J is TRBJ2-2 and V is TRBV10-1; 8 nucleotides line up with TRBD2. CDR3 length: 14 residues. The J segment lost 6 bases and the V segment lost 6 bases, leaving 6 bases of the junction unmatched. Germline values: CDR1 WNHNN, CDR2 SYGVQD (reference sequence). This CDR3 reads CASRSGSIAGELFF. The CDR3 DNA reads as TGCGCCAGCAGAAGCGGGAGTATCGCCGGGGAGCTGTTTTTT.

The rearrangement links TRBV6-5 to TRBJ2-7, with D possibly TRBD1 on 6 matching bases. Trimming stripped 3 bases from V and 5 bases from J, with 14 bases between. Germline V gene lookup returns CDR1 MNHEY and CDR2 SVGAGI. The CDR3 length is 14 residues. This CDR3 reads CASSYFRGSHEQYF. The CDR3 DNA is TGTGCCAGCAGTTATTTCAGGGGATCCCACGAGCAGTACTTC.

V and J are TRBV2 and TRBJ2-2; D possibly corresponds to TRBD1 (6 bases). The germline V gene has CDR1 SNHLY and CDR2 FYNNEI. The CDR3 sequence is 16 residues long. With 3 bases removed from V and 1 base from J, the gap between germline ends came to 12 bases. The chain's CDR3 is CASSDARGGNTGELFF. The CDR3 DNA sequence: TGTGCCAGCAGTGACGCCAGGGGTGGGAACACCGGGGAGCTGTTTTTT.

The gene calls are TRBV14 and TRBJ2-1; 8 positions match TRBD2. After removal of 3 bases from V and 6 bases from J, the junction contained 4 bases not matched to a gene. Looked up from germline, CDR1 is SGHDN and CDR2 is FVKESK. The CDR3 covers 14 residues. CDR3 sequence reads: CASSHSGTSNEQFF. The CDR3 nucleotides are TGTGCCAGCAGCCATTCCGGGACTAGCAATGAGCAGTTCTTC.

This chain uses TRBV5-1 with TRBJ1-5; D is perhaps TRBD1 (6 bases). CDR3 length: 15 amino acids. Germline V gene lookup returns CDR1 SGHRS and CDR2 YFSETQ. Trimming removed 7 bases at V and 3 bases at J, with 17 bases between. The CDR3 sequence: CASQIDGQPNQPQHF. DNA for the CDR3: TGCGCCAGCCAAATCGACGGACAGCCCAATCAGCCCCAGCATTTT.

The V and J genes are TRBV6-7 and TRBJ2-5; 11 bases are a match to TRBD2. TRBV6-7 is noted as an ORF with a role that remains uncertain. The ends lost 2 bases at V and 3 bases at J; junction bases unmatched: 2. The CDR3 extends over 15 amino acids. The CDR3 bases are TGTGCCAGCAGTTACGAGGGACTAGCGGAAGAGACCCAGTACTTC. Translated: CASSYEGLAEETQYF.

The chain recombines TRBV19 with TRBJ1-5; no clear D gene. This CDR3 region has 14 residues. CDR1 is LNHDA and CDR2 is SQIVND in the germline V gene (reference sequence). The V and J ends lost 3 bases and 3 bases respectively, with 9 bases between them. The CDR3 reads CASSMRAANQPQHF. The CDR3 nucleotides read TGTGCCAGTAGTATGCGGGCAGCCAATCAGCCCCAGCATTTT.